This T cell receptor (beta chain) appears in the sequencing data of a study of blood T cell repertoires in COVID-19. CDR1 and CDR2 from the germline V gene are SGHTA and FQGNSA. V was clipped by 8 bases and J by 0 bases; unmatched bases: 7. CDR3 length: 14 amino acids. Data came from immunoSEQ multiplex PCR; TCRdb stores just in-frame clones and leaves some out. The data contain around 84,000 clones, about 80% of them seen just once; the ten biggest clones take up more than 10%. Sequenced: peripheral blood. This receptor was identified in a woman in her thirties or forties with active or convalescent COVID-19. The chain links TRBV7-2 to TRBJ2-7; TRBD2 agrees at 7 bases. CDR3 sequence (DNA): TGTGCCAGCCACCAAGGCGGGAGCTCCTACGAGCAGTACTTC. Translated, it gives CASHQGGSSYEQYF.